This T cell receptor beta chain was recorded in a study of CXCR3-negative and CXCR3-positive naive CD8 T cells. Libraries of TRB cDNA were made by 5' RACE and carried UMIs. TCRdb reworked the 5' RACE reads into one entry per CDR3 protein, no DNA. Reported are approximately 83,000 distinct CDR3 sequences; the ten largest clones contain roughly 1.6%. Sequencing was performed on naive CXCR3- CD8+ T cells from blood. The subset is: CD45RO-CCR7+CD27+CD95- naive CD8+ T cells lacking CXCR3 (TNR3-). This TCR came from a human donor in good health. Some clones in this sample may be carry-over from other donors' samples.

The CDR3 reads CASGEQETQYF. The chain is built from TRBV27 and TRBJ2-5; checking the TCRdb D call of TRBD2 is not possible without DNA. Looked up from germline, CDR1 is MNHEY and CDR2 is SMNVEV (reference sequence). This CDR3 region has 11 residues.